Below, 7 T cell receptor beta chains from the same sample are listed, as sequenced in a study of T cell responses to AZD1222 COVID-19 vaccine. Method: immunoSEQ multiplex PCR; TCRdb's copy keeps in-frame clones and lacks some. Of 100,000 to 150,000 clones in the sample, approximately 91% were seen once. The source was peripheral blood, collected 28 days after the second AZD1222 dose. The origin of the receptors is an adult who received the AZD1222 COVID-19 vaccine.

The CDR3 here is CASSQTGPEAFF. CDR3 sequence (DNA): TGTGCCAGCAGCCAAACGGGCCCTGAAGCTTTCTTT. This chain links TRBV14 with TRBJ1-1; D call uncertain. Germline values: CDR1 SGHDN, CDR2 FVKESK. Trimming took 2 bases from V and 6 from J, leaving 7 bases between them. The CDR3 totals 12 residues.

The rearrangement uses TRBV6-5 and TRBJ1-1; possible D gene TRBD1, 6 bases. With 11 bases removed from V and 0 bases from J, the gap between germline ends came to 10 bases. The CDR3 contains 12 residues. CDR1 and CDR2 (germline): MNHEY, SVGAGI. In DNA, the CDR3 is TGTGCCGCACAGGGAATGAACACTGAAGCTTTCTTT. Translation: CAAQGMNTEAFF.

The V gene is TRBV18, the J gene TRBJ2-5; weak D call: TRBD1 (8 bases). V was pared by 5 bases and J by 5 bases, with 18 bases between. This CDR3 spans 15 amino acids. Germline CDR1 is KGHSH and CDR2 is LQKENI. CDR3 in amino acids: CASSSGDRPEETQYF. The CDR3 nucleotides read TGTGCCAGCTCAAGCGGGGACAGGCCGGAGGAGACCCAGTACTTC.

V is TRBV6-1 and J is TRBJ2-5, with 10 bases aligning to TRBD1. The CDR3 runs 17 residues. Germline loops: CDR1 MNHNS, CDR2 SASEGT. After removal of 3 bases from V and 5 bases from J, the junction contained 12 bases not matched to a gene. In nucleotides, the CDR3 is TGTGCCAGCAGTGACTTTCAACAGACAGGGGGCGCGGAGACCCAGTACTTC. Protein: CASSDFQQTGGAETQYF.

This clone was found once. The CDR3 spells CASSLAGYSEKLFF. The CDR3 coding sequence is TGTGCCAGCAGCTTAGCGGGGTACAGTGAAAAACTGTTTTTT. This chain connects TRBV7-9 to TRBJ1-4; D ambiguous. Germline CDR1 and CDR2: SEHNR and FQNEAQ (reference sequence). V was clipped by 0 bases and J by 7 bases, with 9 bases between them. The CDR3 runs 14 residues.

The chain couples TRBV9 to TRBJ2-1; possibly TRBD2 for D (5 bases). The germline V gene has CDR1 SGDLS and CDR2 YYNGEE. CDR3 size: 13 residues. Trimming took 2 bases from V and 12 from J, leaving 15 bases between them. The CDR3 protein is CASSVGLNRAQFF. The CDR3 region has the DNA TGTGCCAGCAGCGTCGGACTCAACAGAGCGCAGTTCTTC.

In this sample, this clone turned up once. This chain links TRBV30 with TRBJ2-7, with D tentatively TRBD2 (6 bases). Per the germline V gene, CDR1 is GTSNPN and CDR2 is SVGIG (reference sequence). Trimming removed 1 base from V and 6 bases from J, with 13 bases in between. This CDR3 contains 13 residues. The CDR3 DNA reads TGTGCCTGGAGTGCGGGGACTGGGGTCGAGCAGTACTTC. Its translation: CAWSAGTGVEQYF.